Below, one TCR beta chain is given with its context. Its antigen is unknown. The data stem from a study of response to subunit inactivated influenza vaccine. Study outcomes and limitations: Only a handful of new T cells, the authors suggested, are recruited with each seasonal influenza vaccination.

A single record per CDR3 protein comes from TCRdb applying MiXCR to the RT-PCR reads. The data hold a few hundred thousand distinct CDR3 sequences, with 12% to 15% observed a single time. This CDR3 region has 15 residues. Germline CDR1 SQVTM, CDR2 ANQGSEA. J lost 3 bases, V lost 7 bases, and 10 bases had no gene match. This specimen consisted of PBMCs from blood, obtained 11 to 12 days after vaccination. This rearrangement joins TRBV29-1 to TRBJ2-3; 10 nucleotides align to TRBD1. The clonotype comes from a middle-aged man who received an inactivated influenza vaccine. CDR3 nucleotides: TGCAGCGCTAAAAACCGGGACAGGGGTACAGATACGCAGTATTTT. It codes for CSAKNRDRGTDTQYF.